The T cell receptor (beta chain) under discussion was sequenced for a study of Graves' ophthalmopathy and Graves' hyperthyroidism. Study-level points and caveats: Discriminating ophthalmopathy from stable hyperthyroidism, a 13-signature model attained a sensitivity of about 88% and a specificity of about 81%.

CDR1 and CDR2 (germline): MNHEY, SVGAGI. Deletions cut 0 bases from V and 0 bases from J, with 12 bases between. The CDR3 totals 18 residues. Using RNA transcripts, the TCR beta CDR3 regions were amplified. First-round RT-PCR with HTBI primers preceded a second-round multiplex PCR. MiXCR, run by TCRdb on the multiplex PCR reads, gives a single entry per CDR3 protein. The sample yields around 1.1 million distinct CDR3 sequences, about 35% seen once. A word on this clonotype: Its antigen is unidentified.

Sequenced: peripheral blood or thyroid tissue (not recorded which). This clonotype was obtained from an adult man with Graves' hyperthyroidism. The V and J genes are TRBV6-5 and TRBJ1-6; D unclear. CDR3 sequence (DNA): TGTGCCAGCAGTTACTCGGTCGGGCGAAGCTCCTATAATTCACCCCTCCACTTT. Translated: CASSYSVGRSSYNSPLHF.